Below are 9 T cell receptor beta chains sequenced from a single sample in a study of sequential checkpoint blockade in melanoma. TCRdb's copy holds only in-frame clones and misses some; the assay was immunoSEQ multiplex PCR. The sample yields approximately 21,000 clones, 75% to 85% seen once. The sample's treatment: randomized to nivolumab then ipilimumab (arm A) or the reverse (arm B). The sequencing used CD8+ T cells sorted from blood (inferred from file names), collected from a patient given nivolumab and ipilimumab in sequence. Source of these receptors: a human donor with melanoma.

This clone was recorded a few times. This chain uses TRBV7-9 with TRBJ2-7, with a possible D match to TRBD2 (7 bases). Germline CDR1 reads SEHNR; CDR2 reads FQNEAQ (reference sequence). This CDR3 spans 14 amino acids. V was trimmed by 3 bases and J by 5 bases, leaving 14 bases between them. CDR3 in DNA: TGTGCCAGCAGCTTCCCAGGGGCGGGAGACGAGCAGTACTTC. Translating gives CASSFPGAGDEQYF.

Note on this clone: Other DNA variants within this sample encode the same CDR3. This chain links TRBV28 with TRBJ2-7; 9 bases align to TRBD2. This CDR3 contains 14 residues. Germline V gene sequence: CDR1 MDHEN, CDR2 SYDVKM. V was clipped by 6 bases and J by 3 bases; unmatched bases: 6. Written as DNA, the CDR3 is TGTGCCAGCAGCTTTAGCGGGAGCAGCTACGAGCAGTACTTC. Translating gives CASSFSGSSYEQYF.

J is TRBJ1-1 and V is TRBV2; 7 bases are a match to TRBD1. Germline CDR1 SNHLY, CDR2 FYNNEI. After removal of 6 bases from V and 1 base from J, the junction contained 8 bases not matched to a gene. The CDR3 is 15 residues long. CDR3 loop: CASRAPTGPNTEAFF. The CDR3 DNA reads TGTGCCAGCAGGGCGCCGACAGGGCCGAACACTGAAGCTTTCTTT.

The chain links TRBV11-2 to TRBJ2-1; D uncertain. The ends were cut back, 0 bases at V and 5 bases at J, with 8 bases in the middle. In germline, CDR1 is SGHAT, CDR2 FQNNGV. The CDR3 extends over 14 amino acids. CDR3 sequence (DNA): TGTGCCAGCAGCTTAGATCTTATCGACAATGAGCAGTTCTTC. Translating it yields CASSLDLIDNEQFF.

J is TRBJ1-1 and V is TRBV27; the D is unclear. V lost 5 bases and J lost 2, with 9 bases in between. The CDR3 sequence is 13 residues long. Germline-derived CDR1 and CDR2 are MNHEY and SMNVEV (reference sequence). The CDR3 loop is CASSLGSNTEAFF. The CDR3 DNA follows: TGTGCCAGCAGTCTGGGGAGCAACACTGAAGCTTTCTTT.

This chain uses TRBV4-1 with TRBJ1-5, with D tentatively TRBD1 (5 bases). The CDR3 length is 15 residues. Trimming cost V 0 bases and J 3 bases, with 9 bases left between them. CDR1 MGHRA and CDR2 YSYEKL come from the germline V gene. The CDR3 DNA reads as TGCGCCAGCAGCCAAGAAGGGGCAGTCAATCAGCCCCAGCATTTT. Amino acid sequence: CASSQEGAVNQPQHF.

About this clone: The CDR3 end shows no conserved phenylalanine or tryptophan, and so a read error is likely. The rearrangement joins TRBV6-5 to TRBJ1-1, with a weak D call TRBD1 (6 bases). Trimming stripped 2 bases from V and 5 bases from J, with 18 bases between. Germline V gives CDR1 MNHEY, CDR2 SVGAGI. The CDR3 consists of 16 residues. CDR3 loop: CASSYNNRVWDTEAFS. CDR3 DNA sequence: TGTGCCAGCAGTTACAACAACAGGGTATGGGATACTGAAGCTTTCTCT.

This rearrangement joins TRBV28 to TRBJ1-3; D is unclear. CDR1 and CDR2 (germline): MDHEN, SYDVKM. Trimming removed 0 bases at V and 2 bases at J, with 11 bases between. The CDR3 has 16 amino acids. The CDR3, as DNA: TGTGCCAGCAGTTTATGGGACCCGAGGGCTGGAAACACCATATATTTT. This codes for CASSLWDPRAGNTIYF.

The chain links TRBV15 to TRBJ1-1, with D hard to call. Trimming stripped 5 bases from V and 3 bases from J, with 13 bases between. This CDR3 has 14 amino acids. Germline CDR1 reads LNHNV; CDR2 reads YYDKDF (reference sequence). For the CDR3, the DNA is TGTGCCACCAGCGGATTAATCCGGGACACTGAAGCTTTCTTT. This gives the protein CATSGLIRDTEAFF.